The clone carrying this TCR beta chain was observed a handful of times. Its antigen remains unknown. TCRdb reprocessed the 5' RACE reads via MiXCR and lists one record per CDR3 protein. The sample holds 310,000 or so distinct CDR3 sequences, more than 8% seen once. These data are taken from a study of identical twins. Germline V gene sequence: CDR1 MGHRA, CDR2 YSYEKL. The CDR3 contains 16 residues. Trimming took 1 base from V and 1 from J, leaving 12 bases between them. Study observations and caveats: For cord blood, abundant beta clonotypes had fewer insertions, unlike memory repertoires, which showed none.

These data were also filed under a second study, of yellow fever vaccine responses in identical twins.

This clonotype originated in a woman aged 18-35 years in good health. Material for sequencing was CD8+ T cells sorted from blood. This chain links TRBV4-1 with TRBJ2-3, with D tentatively TRBD2 (5 bases). The CDR3 sequence: CASSQGEYVGTDTQYF. CDR3 sequence (DNA): TGCGCCAGCAGCCAAGGGGAGTACGTAGGCACAGATACGCAGTATTTT.